These 20 T cell receptor beta chains came from one sample sequenced in a study of blood T cell repertoires in COVID-19 (dated by TCRdb to the early 2020s). Library preparation was by the immunoSEQ multiplex PCR assay. TCRdb took over this immuneACCESS table, retaining in-frame rearrangements with V and J assigned. Such tables are incomplete; in checked studies, under half of the missing clones stem from an unresolved V gene, and the remainder is unexplained. The sample table contains about 110,000 clones; only one count was recorded for less than 75% of them. The top ten clonotypes cover 1.5% to 2% of the sample. The sequenced sample was peripheral blood. The receptor source for this set is a woman in her thirties or forties with acute or convalescent COVID-19.

J is TRBJ1-4 and V is TRBV15; possibly TRBD1 for D (5 bases). CDR1 is LNHNV, CDR2 YYDKDF, per germline (reference sequence). This CDR3 contains 18 residues. V lost 0 bases, J lost 4 bases, and 18 bases lay in between. The CDR3 reads CATSRDVGGVGFNEKLFF. CDR3 coding DNA: TGTGCCACCAGCAGAGATGTCGGGGGAGTGGGTTTTAATGAAAAACTGTTTTTT. The whole variable domain, remainder taken from reference TRBV15 and TRBJ1-4, is DAMVIQNPRYQVTQFGKPVTLSCSQTLNHNVMYWYQQKSSQAPKLLFHYYDKDFNNEADTPDNFQSRRPNTSFCFLDIRSPGLGDTAMYLCATSRDVGGVGFNEKLFFGSGTQLSVL.

The V gene is TRBV13, the J gene TRBJ2-1; no clear D. The CDR3 is 12 residues long. Germline lookup yields CDR1 PRHDT and CDR2 FYEKMQ (reference sequence). V was shortened by 6 bases and J by 7 bases, with 10 bases between the two germline ends. For the CDR3, the DNA is TGTGCCAGCAGATCCCCCGGGAATGAGCAGTTCTTC. Translating it yields CASRSPGNEQFF.

This clone was seen a few times. V usage is TRBV3-1 (or the pseudogene TRBV3-2) and J usage is TRBJ2-1; maybe TRBD1 (6 bases). Trimming left V 0 bases short and J 9 bases short, with 6 bases between. Germline V gives CDR1 LGHDT, CDR2 YNNKEL (reference sequence). There are 12 residues in the CDR3. The CDR3 region has the DNA TGTGCCAGCAGCCAAGAAGGGGGTGAGCAGTTCTTC. Translation: CASSQEGGEQFF.

The chain is built from TRBV7-2 and TRBJ2-3; 9 positions match TRBD2. The CDR3 spans 13 residues. V shed 1 base and J 11 bases; nucleotides not matched to a gene: 4. Germline assignment: CDR1 SGHTA and CDR2 FQGNSA. This CDR3 is CASSLDSSGVQYF. CDR3 coding DNA: TGTGCCAGCAGCTTAGACTCTAGCGGGGTGCAGTATTTT.

The V call is TRBV4-3, the J call TRBJ2-2; 9 positions agree with TRBD2. This CDR3 is 16 amino acids long. The ends lost 0 bases at V and 2 bases at J; junction bases unmatched: 1. CDR1 LGHNA and CDR2 YSLEER come from the germline V gene. The DNA of the CDR3 is TGCGCCAGCAGCCAAGAAGCGGGGGGAAACACCGGGGAGCTGTTTTTT. It yields the protein CASSQEAGGNTGELFF.

In its sample, this clone was seen a few times. This chain joins TRBV9 and TRBJ1-4; 8 positions agree with TRBD1. The germline V gene has CDR1 SGDLS and CDR2 YYNGEE. This CDR3 has 17 residues. J lost 10 bases, V lost 3 bases, and 17 bases had no gene match. The CDR3 reads CASSDSQGDRQLGKLFF. The CDR3 coding sequence is TGTGCCAGCAGCGACTCACAGGGGGACAGGCAGTTGGGAAAACTGTTTTTT.

The V call is TRBV2, the J call TRBJ1-6; 9 bases map to TRBD1. With V trimmed by 6 bases and J by 10 bases, 7 bases remained unmatched. This CDR3 is 14 amino acids long. Germline assignment: CDR1 SNHLY and CDR2 FYNNEI. CDR3: CASRIQGARSPLHF. In DNA, the CDR3 is TGTGCCAGCAGGATACAGGGGGCTCGGTCACCCCTCCACTTT.

The chain combines TRBV5-1 with TRBJ1-2; D is possibly TRBD1 (6 bases). The V end lost 4 bases, the J end lost 4 bases, and 17 bases lay between the germline ends. Germline V gene sequence: CDR1 SGHRS, CDR2 YFSETQ. There are 15 residues in the CDR3. The CDR3 DNA is TGCGCCAGCAGCCCCAGGGAGACAGGTGGCTATGGCTACACCTTC. This encodes CASSPRETGGYGYTF. The whole variable domain, filled in from reference TRBV5-1 and TRBJ1-2, reads KAGVTQTPRYLIKTRGQQVTLSCSPISGHRSVSWYQQTPGQGLQFLFEYFSETQRNKGNFPGRFSGRQFSNSRSEMNVSTLELGDSALYLCASSPRETGGYGYTFGSGTRLTVV.

This clone was detected a few times. The rearrangement uses TRBV5-6 and TRBJ2-1, with 8 bases fitting TRBD1. V trimming: 5 bases; J trimming: 4 bases; junction bases outside the gene matches: 11. CDR1 is SGHDT, CDR2 YYEEEE, per germline. The CDR3 extends over 16 amino acids. The CDR3 spells CASSLYGTGYYNEQFF. The DNA of the CDR3 is TGTGCCAGCAGTCTCTACGGGACAGGATATTACAATGAGCAGTTCTTC.

V and J are TRBV4-3 and TRBJ1-1, with D unclear. Trimming left V 1 base short and J 0 bases short, with 3 bases between. Germline lookup yields CDR1 LGHNA and CDR2 YSLEER. This CDR3 has 13 residues. DNA for the CDR3: TGCGCCAGCAGCCAAGGAGTGAACACTGAAGCTTTCTTT. Its protein product is CASSQGVNTEAFF.

The V and J genes are TRBV4-1 and TRBJ2-2; TRBD2 is a possible D gene (5 bases). The CDR3 loop spans 14 amino acids. With 0 bases removed from V and 6 bases from J, the gap between germline ends came to 8 bases. The germline V gene encodes CDR1 MGHRA and CDR2 YSYEKL. The CDR3 DNA is TGCGCCAGCAGCCAAGACCGGGGATCCGGGGAGCTGTTTTTT. It yields the protein CASSQDRGSGELFF.

The chain couples TRBV3-1 (or the pseudogene TRBV3-2) to TRBJ2-1, with TRBD2 matching over 7 bases. Germline CDR1 reads LGHDT; CDR2 reads YNNKEL (reference sequence). The CDR3 spans 14 residues. Trimming removed 6 bases from V and 10 bases from J; junction bases left unmatched: 12. The CDR3 is CASRRGRGEGEQFF. CDR3 nucleotides: TGTGCCAGCAGACGTGGTAGAGGGGAGGGAGAGCAGTTCTTC.

In this sample, this clone turned up a few times. The chain recombines TRBV6-5 with TRBJ2-2, with a tentative D call TRBD1 (6 bases). The V gene's germline CDR1 is MNHEY and CDR2 SVGAGI. This CDR3 has 15 amino acids. Trimming cost V 2 bases and J 4 bases, with 11 bases left between them. The CDR3 reads CASSYVNRVTGELFF. CDR3 nucleotides: TGTGCCAGCAGTTACGTAAACAGGGTCACCGGGGAGCTGTTTTTT.

The chain couples TRBV9 to TRBJ2-7, with D possibly TRBD2 on 5 matching bases. CDR1 is SGDLS, CDR2 YYNGEE, per germline. The V gene lost 0 bases and the J gene lost 2 bases, with 9 bases spanning the gap. CDR3 length: 14 residues. The CDR3 DNA is TGTGCCAGCAGCGTAGGACCCGGGGCCTACGAGCAGTACTTC. Amino acids: CASSVGPGAYEQYF.

The chain joins TRBV28 to TRBJ1-1, with D perhaps matching TRBD1 (6 bases). The CDR3 loop spans 14 amino acids. Trimming stripped 2 bases from V and 11 bases from J, with 18 bases between. Germline V gene data show CDR1 as MDHEN and CDR2 as SYDVKM. This CDR3 is CASSLGGGGLSAFF. DNA for the CDR3: TGTGCCAGCAGTTTAGGGGGGGGCGGGTTATCGGCTTTCTTT. The entire variable domain, with the rest obtained from reference TRBV28 and TRBJ1-1, is as follows: DVKVTQSSRYLVKRTGEKVFLECVQDMDHENMFWYRQDPGLGLRLIYFSYDVKMKEKGDIPEGYSVSREKKERFSLILESASTNQTSMYLCASSLGGGGLSAFFGQGTRLTVV.

The CDR3 nucleotides are TGTGCCAGCAGCTTAGGCTCGCGGGGTAGCTCCTACGAGCAGTACTTC. Amino acid sequence: CASSLGSRGSSYEQYF. The rearrangement joins TRBV7-2 to TRBJ2-7; weak D call: TRBD2 (6 bases). CDR3 length: 16 residues. The V end lost 1 base, the J end lost 0 bases, and 13 bases lay between the germline ends. Germline CDR1 SGHTA, CDR2 FQGNSA.

This clone has a handful of counts. The V gene is TRBV29-1, the J gene TRBJ1-1, with TRBD1 as a possible D gene (5 bases). The CDR3 extends over 11 amino acids. The germline CDR1 and CDR2 sequences are SQVTM and ANQGSEA. The V and J ends lost 6 bases and 10 bases respectively, with 15 bases between them. CDR3 in amino acids: CSVARQISAFF. The DNA for the CDR3 is TGCAGCGTAGCCCGACAGATTTCAGCTTTCTTT.

This chain links TRBV3-1 (or the pseudogene TRBV3-2) with TRBJ2-7; tentatively, D is TRBD1 (6 bases). Trimming removed 0 bases from V and 2 bases from J, with 17 bases in between. Germline CDR1 LGHDT, CDR2 YNNKEL (reference sequence). The CDR3 covers 17 residues. This CDR3 reads CASSQDSQGTAPYEQYF. The DNA for the CDR3 is TGTGCCAGCAGCCAAGACTCACAGGGAACAGCACCCTACGAGCAGTACTTC.

The CDR3 sequence: CAISGGQLYEQYF. In DNA, the CDR3 is TGTGCCATCAGCGGCGGACAGCTATACGAGCAGTACTTC. This rearrangement joins TRBV10-3 to TRBJ2-7; the D gene is possibly TRBD1 (6 bases). Germline V gives CDR1 ENHRY, CDR2 SYGVKD. This CDR3 has 13 amino acids. V gave up 6 bases and J gave up 4 bases, with 13 bases separating them.

This clone showed up just a few times. The V and J genes are TRBV4-1 and TRBJ1-6; D is unresolved. V was pared by 1 base and J by 9 bases, with 19 bases between. Germline CDR1 is MGHRA and CDR2 is YSYEKL. CDR3 size: 17 residues. CDR3 sequence (DNA): TGCGCCAGCAGCCAAGTAGCTCCCAACGTGGGTGGTTCACCCCTCCACTTT. This translates into CASSQVAPNVGGSPLHF.